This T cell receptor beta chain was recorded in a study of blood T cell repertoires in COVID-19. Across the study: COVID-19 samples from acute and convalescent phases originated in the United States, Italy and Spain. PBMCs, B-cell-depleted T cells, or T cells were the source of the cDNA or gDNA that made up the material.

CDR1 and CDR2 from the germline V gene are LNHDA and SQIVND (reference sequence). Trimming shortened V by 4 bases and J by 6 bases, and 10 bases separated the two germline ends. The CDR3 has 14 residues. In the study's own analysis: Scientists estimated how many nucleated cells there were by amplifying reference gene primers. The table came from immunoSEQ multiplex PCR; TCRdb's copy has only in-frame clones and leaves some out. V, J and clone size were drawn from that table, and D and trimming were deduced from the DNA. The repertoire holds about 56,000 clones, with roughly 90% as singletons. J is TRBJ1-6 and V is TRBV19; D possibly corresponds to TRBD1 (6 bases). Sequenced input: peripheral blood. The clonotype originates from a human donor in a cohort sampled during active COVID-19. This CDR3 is CASSRARGNSPLHF. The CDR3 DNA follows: TGTGCCAGTAGTAGGGCCAGGGGTAATTCACCCCTCCACTTT.